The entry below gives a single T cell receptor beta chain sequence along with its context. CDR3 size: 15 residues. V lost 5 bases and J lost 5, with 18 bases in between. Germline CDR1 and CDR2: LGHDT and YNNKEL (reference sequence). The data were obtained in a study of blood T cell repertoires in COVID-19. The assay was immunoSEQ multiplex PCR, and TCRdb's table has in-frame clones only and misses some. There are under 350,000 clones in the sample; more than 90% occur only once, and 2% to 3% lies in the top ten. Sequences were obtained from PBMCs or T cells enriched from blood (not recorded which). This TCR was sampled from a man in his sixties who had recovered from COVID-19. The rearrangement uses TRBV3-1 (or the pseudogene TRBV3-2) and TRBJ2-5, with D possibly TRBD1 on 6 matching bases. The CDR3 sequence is CASSISRGPLETQYF. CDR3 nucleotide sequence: TGTGCCAGCAGCATAAGCAGGGGCCCCTTGGAGACCCAGTACTTC.